A selection of T cell receptor beta chains follows, all from one sample in a study of shared clonotypes between healthy human individuals. Measured with immunoSEQ multiplex PCR; TCRdb has only the in-frame clones, and not every one. This sample carries hundreds of thousands of clones, more than 70% of them seen once, and the ten largest clones take around 2%. Sequencing input: memory CD4+ T cells sorted from blood. The origin of the receptors is a woman aged 25 to 39 in good health. CDR3s include the opening cysteine and the closing phenylalanine or tryptophan. Fields, in order: clone size, D gene, V gene, J gene, CDR3 DNA, CDR3 protein. A D gene is named only where the DNA matches it firmly. Only part of the rows carry a size: once, few, many, or a class if the clone is expanded.

size: few
D: TRBD2
V: TRBV7-9
J: TRBJ2-3
DNA: TGTGCCAGCAGCCTAGGACTAGCGGGAGATGTAGATACGCAGTATTTT
CDR3: CASSLGLAGDVDTQYF

size: .
D: .
V: TRBV14
J: TRBJ2-1
DNA: TGTGCCAGCAGCCACCAACTAGATCTCAATGAGCAGTTCTTC
CDR3: CASSHQLDLNEQFF

size: .
D: .
V: TRBV2
J: TRBJ1-1
DNA: TGTGCCAGCAGTGAAAGGGGGGTGAACACTGAAGCTTTCTTT
CDR3: CASSERGVNTEAFF

size: .
D: .
V: TRBV29-1
J: TRBJ1-1
DNA: TGCAGCGTCCTACTAACCGGGACTGAAGCTTTCTTT
CDR3: CSVLLTGTEAFF

size: few
D: .
V: TRBV7-8
J: TRBJ1-1
DNA: TGTGCCAGGGGCCCCGTGGGAGCTTTCTTT
CDR3: CARGPVGAFF

size: .
D: .
V: TRBV2
J: TRBJ1-1
DNA: TGTGCCAGCAGTGAGATGACGGGGGAAACTGAAGCTTTCTTT
CDR3: CASSEMTGETEAFF

size: once
D: .
V: TRBV5-1
J: TRBJ2-2
DNA: TGCGCCAGCAACGGGGGGCACGGTGCAACCAGGGACACCGGGGAGCTGTTTTTT
CDR3: CASNGGHGATRDTGELFF

size: .
D: .
V: TRBV28
J: TRBJ2-7
DNA: TGTGCCAGCAGTATAATACAGGGTGAGGCCTACGAGCAGTACTTC
CDR3: CASSIIQGEAYEQYF

size: .
D: TRBD2
V: TRBV7-6
J: TRBJ2-5
DNA: TGTGCCAGCAGCAGCGGACTAGTTCAGCAAGAGACCCAGTACTTC
CDR3: CASSSGLVQQETQYF

size: .
D: .
V: TRBV7-9
J: TRBJ2-3
DNA: TGTGCCAGCAGTGTTGGTAGGATTGCAGATACGCAGTATTTT
CDR3: CASSVGRIADTQYF

size: .
D: .
V: TRBV19
J: TRBJ2-2
DNA: TGTGCCAGTAGTATGATTGTCACCACCACCGGGGAGCTGTTTTTT
CDR3: CASSMIVTTTGELFF

size: .
D: .
V: TRBV15
J: TRBJ2-1
DNA: TGTGCCACCAGCAGAGTGGCAGGCCAGGCGCAGTTCTTC
CDR3: CATSRVAGQAQFF

size: .
D: TRBD2
V: TRBV5-1
J: TRBJ2-7
DNA: TGCGCCAGCAGCTTCGGAGCGGGAGTGTACGAGCAGTACTTC
CDR3: CASSFGAGVYEQYF

size: .
D: .
V: TRBV7-8
J: TRBJ1-2
DNA: TGTGCCAGCAGCTTAGCACACCTATCCTATGGCTACACCTTC
CDR3: CASSLAHLSYGYTF

size: .
D: TRBD1
V: TRBV9
J: TRBJ1-2
DNA: TGTGCCAGCAGCCCTGGGACAGGTGCTAACTATGGCTACACCTTC
CDR3: CASSPGTGANYGYTF

size: .
D: TRBD2
V: TRBV5-6
J: TRBJ2-1
DNA: TGTGCCAGCAGCCCGCTACCCGCGGGAGGGCCAGGGAATGAGCAGTTCTTC
CDR3: CASSPLPAGGPGNEQFF

size: .
D: .
V: TRBV10-3
J: TRBJ2-1
DNA: TGTGCCATCAGTGACAGGGGGGTCCGGGATGAGCAGTTCTTC
CDR3: CAISDRGVRDEQFF

size: .
D: .
V: TRBV6-5
J: TRBJ2-7
DNA: TGTGCCAGCAGTTACTCCTTTGAGGGATCCTACGAGCAGTACTTC
CDR3: CASSYSFEGSYEQYF

size: .
D: TRBD1
V: TRBV19
J: TRBJ2-7
DNA: TGTGCCAGTAGTATTGGACAGGGTCTTACCTACGAGCAGTACTTC
CDR3: CASSIGQGLTYEQYF

size: few
D: TRBD1
V: TRBV6-6
J: TRBJ2-3
DNA: TGTGCCAGCACCGGACAGGGGACAGATACGCAGTATTTT
CDR3: CASTGQGTDTQYF

size: .
D: .
V: TRBV5-4
J: TRBJ1-2
DNA: TGTGCCAGCAGTTTGGGTACGGCTAACTATGGCTACACCTTC
CDR3: CASSLGTANYGYTF

size: few
D: TRBD2
V: TRBV11-2
J: TRBJ2-7
DNA: TGTGCCAGCAGCCAGTCCGCGGTAGCGGGACCCTACGAGCAGTACTTC
CDR3: CASSQSAVAGPYEQYF

size: many
D: .
V: TRBV7-2
J: TRBJ2-1
DNA: TGTGCCAGCAGCCTCGGGTCGATTTACAATGAGCAGTTCTTC
CDR3: CASSLGSIYNEQFF

size: .
D: .
V: TRBV4-1
J: TRBJ2-1
DNA: TGCGCCAGCAGCCAGGGAATTGTCCAGGGCTATGAGCAGTTCTTC
CDR3: CASSQGIVQGYEQFF

size: .
D: TRBD2
V: TRBV6-1
J: TRBJ2-7
DNA: TGTGCCAGCAGGGGACTAGCGGGAGATAACGAGCAGTACTTC
CDR3: CASRGLAGDNEQYF

size: .
D: TRBD1
V: TRBV12-5
J: TRBJ2-7
DNA: TGTGCTAGTGGTGTAGGACAGGGGGCGGACGAGCAGTACTTC
CDR3: CASGVGQGADEQYF

size: .
D: .
V: TRBV29-1
J: TRBJ2-3
DNA: TGCAGCGTTGAACCCCCCTGGGGAGATACGCAGTATTTT
CDR3: CSVEPPWGDTQYF

size: .
D: TRBD1
V: TRBV28
J: TRBJ2-2
DNA: TGTGCCAGCAGCATCGACAGGGTAAACACCGGGGAGCTGTTTTTT
CDR3: CASSIDRVNTGELFF

size: .
D: TRBD1
V: TRBV7-7
J: TRBJ2-5
DNA: TGTGCCAGCAGCAGGACAGGGCTGGGAGAGACCCAGTACTTC
CDR3: CASSRTGLGETQYF

size: .
D: .
V: TRBV28
J: TRBJ1-2
DNA: TGTGCCAGCAGTGAACGTCCAGGGACCTATGGCTACACCTTC
CDR3: CASSERPGTYGYTF

size: .
D: .
V: TRBV29-1
J: TRBJ2-1
DNA: TGCAGCGTTGAGAGGGAAGCCGGGAGTGAGCAGTTCTTC
CDR3: CSVEREAGSEQFF

size: .
D: .
V: TRBV29-1
J: TRBJ1-1
DNA: TGCAGCGTTGAAGACACAGTGAACACTGAAGCTTTCTTT
CDR3: CSVEDTVNTEAFF

size: .
D: .
V: TRBV27
J: TRBJ2-7
DNA: TGTGCCAGCAGTTTGACGTCGGCCTTAACCTACGAGCAGTACTTC
CDR3: CASSLTSALTYEQYF

size: .
D: TRBD1
V: TRBV7-9
J: TRBJ1-2
DNA: TGTGCCGGCAAAACAGGGGGCGATACCCAGGGCTACACCTTC
CDR3: CAGKTGGDTQGYTF

size: .
D: .
V: TRBV5-8
J: TRBJ2-7
DNA: TGTGCCAGCAGCTTGGTGGCTCGGGCGGGACGCGAGCAGTACTTC
CDR3: CASSLVARAGREQYF

size: few
D: .
V: TRBV6-1
J: TRBJ1-5
DNA: TGTGCCAGCAGTGAAGCGAGAGGGGGGAGCAATCAGCCCCAGCATTTT
CDR3: CASSEARGGSNQPQHF

size: .
D: .
V: TRBV5-5
J: TRBJ1-5
DNA: TGTGCCAGCAGCTCTCTGGACAGCCCTTATCAGCCCCAGCATTTT
CDR3: CASSSLDSPYQPQHF

size: once
D: TRBD2
V: TRBV28
J: TRBJ2-7
DNA: TGTGCCAGCAGAACCGGGGGAGCGGGGCTCTACGAGCAGTACTTC
CDR3: CASRTGGAGLYEQYF

size: .
D: TRBD2
V: TRBV25-1
J: TRBJ2-2
DNA: TGTGCCAGCAGTGCGTATAGCGGGAGAGGGTCCGGGGAGCTGTTTTTT
CDR3: CASSAYSGRGSGELFF

size: .
D: .
V: TRBV10-1
J: TRBJ2-5
DNA: TGCGCCAGCCTGCCCCCAAGCTGGGCGTACCAAGAGACCCAGTACTTC
CDR3: CASLPPSWAYQETQYF

size: .
D: .
V: TRBV7-6
J: TRBJ1-5
DNA: TGTGCCAGCAGCTTAACTAACAGGGATCAGCCCCAGCATTTT
CDR3: CASSLTNRDQPQHF

size: .
D: TRBD2
V: TRBV6-5
J: TRBJ2-2
DNA: TGTGCCAGCAGCAAAGCGGGAGTACGCACCGGGGAGCTGTTTTTT
CDR3: CASSKAGVRTGELFF

size: .
D: TRBD1
V: TRBV6-5
J: TRBJ1-5
DNA: TGTGCCAGTTCCGGGACAGGTATCAATCAGCCCCAGCATTTT
CDR3: CASSGTGINQPQHF

size: few
D: .
V: TRBV9
J: TRBJ1-4
DNA: TGTGCCAGCAGCTCCCACGGACGAGGCGAAAAACTGTTTTTT
CDR3: CASSSHGRGEKLFF

size: .
D: .
V: TRBV2
J: TRBJ1-1
DNA: TGTGCCAGCAGGACGGGGGGTAGGAACACTGAAGCTTTCTTT
CDR3: CASRTGGRNTEAFF

size: .
D: TRBD2
V: TRBV5-1
J: TRBJ2-2
DNA: TGCGCCAGCTACGGTAGCGGGAGTTTCTTGACGAACACCGGGGAGCTGTTTTTT
CDR3: CASYGSGSFLTNTGELFF

size: .
D: TRBD1
V: TRBV2
J: TRBJ1-5
DNA: TGTGCCAGCGGGCTCTCCGACAGGGGGCGAAATCAGCCCCAGCATTTT
CDR3: CASGLSDRGRNQPQHF

size: .
D: TRBD2
V: TRBV28
J: TRBJ2-4
DNA: TGTGCCAGCAGTCCGACGACTAGCGGGAGGCCCGGAGTCAAAAACATTCAGTACTTC
CDR3: CASSPTTSGRPGVKNIQYF

size: .
D: TRBD1
V: TRBV30
J: TRBJ1-3
DNA: TGTGCCTGGGGACAGGGCCACTCACTCTCTGGAAACACCATATATTTT
CDR3: CAWGQGHSLSGNTIYF

size: .
D: TRBD1
V: TRBV7-3
J: TRBJ1-2
DNA: TGTGCCAGCAGCCCACAGGGGGGCTATGGCTACACCTTC
CDR3: CASSPQGGYGYTF

size: .
D: TRBD2
V: TRBV19
J: TRBJ2-6
DNA: TGTGCCAGCTCGCGGGGGAACTCTGGGGCCAACGTCCTGACTTTC
CDR3: CASSRGNSGANVLTF

size: .
D: .
V: TRBV9
J: TRBJ2-7
DNA: TGTGCCAGCAGGAAGGACAGTGGGAGCTCCGAGCAGTACTTC
CDR3: CASRKDSGSSEQYF

size: .
D: TRBD1
V: TRBV2
J: TRBJ2-7
DNA: TGTGCCAGCAGGCGGACAGGGGTCAAGTACGAGCAGTACTTC
CDR3: CASRRTGVKYEQYF

size: few
D: .
V: TRBV5-1
J: TRBJ2-1
DNA: TGCGCCAGCAGCTTGGGCTGGAACAATGAGCAGTTCTTC
CDR3: CASSLGWNNEQFF

size: few
D: TRBD1
V: TRBV10-2
J: TRBJ1-2
DNA: TGCGCCAGCAGTACGACAGGGGACTATGGCTACACCTTC
CDR3: CASSTTGDYGYTF